These T cell receptor beta chains were read from a single sample in a study of regulatory T cells in long-lasting Graves disease. Using its own MiXCR run on the multiplex PCR reads, TCRdb lists one record per CDR3 protein. In the table there are approximately 210,000 distinct CDR3 sequences, around 18% of which are singletons. The starting material was peripheral blood mononuclear cells (PBMCs), obtained at new diagnosis, from a patient treated with antithyroid drugs. These receptors all stem from a female donor with Graves disease. Both conserved end residues are part of each CDR3. Each record gives: V gene, D gene, clone size, J gene, CDR3 protein, CDR3 DNA. The D gene is left open where the match is weak. Where a row states a size, it is once, few, many or the class of an expanded clone; other rows omit it.

>TRBV12-3/TRBV12-4|NA|many|TRBJ2-3
CASSSPASGADTQYF
TGTGCCAGCAGTTCTCCCGCCTCAGGGGCAGATACGCAGTATTTT
>TRBV6-2/TRBV6-3|NA|NA|TRBJ1-6
CASSYGRQGNSPLHF
TGTGCCAGCAGTTACGGTCGGCAGGGGAATTCACCCCTCCACTTT
>TRBV30|NA|few|TRBJ2-2
CAWSVSPLVGARTGELFF
TGTGCCTGGAGTGTATCCCCACTAGTCGGGGCAAGAACCGGGGAGCTGTTTTTT
>TRBV12-3/TRBV12-4|NA|many|TRBJ2-3
CASSRGSTDTQYF
TGTGCCAGCAGCCGAGGGAGCACAGATACGCAGTATTTT
>TRBV12-3/TRBV12-4|NA|many|TRBJ1-3
CASSSQYGNTIYF
TGTGCCAGCAGTTCCCAGTACGGAAACACCATATATTTT
>TRBV5-4|TRBD1|NA|TRBJ2-7
CASSSYREGADEQYF
TGTGCCAGCAGCTCCTACCGCGAGGGGGCGGACGAGCAGTACTTC
>TRBV20-1|NA|many|TRBJ1-2
CSADGIYGYTF
TGCAGTGCCGACGGGATCTATGGCTACACCTTC
>TRBV11-1|NA|NA|TRBJ2-5
CASSPWVAASQETQYF
TGTGCCAGCAGCCCATGGGTCGCGGCTTCCCAAGAGACCCAGTACTTC
>TRBV6-2/TRBV6-3|NA|few|TRBJ1-2
CASSIPDSRRSGYTF
TGTGCCAGCAGTATTCCGGACTCCCGGAGGTCTGGCTACACCTTC
>TRBV18|NA|many|TRBJ2-7
CASSPPGAGDEQYF
TGTGCCAGCTCACCACCTGGGGCAGGGGACGAGCAGTACTTC
>TRBV10-3|NA|many|TRBJ2-3
CAISANQGEADTQYF
TGTGCCATCAGTGCGAATCAGGGGGAGGCCGATACGCAGTATTTT
>TRBV2|TRBD2|NA|TRBJ2-3
CASTPTLWTSGTQDTQYF
TGTGCCAGCACCCCCACCCTATGGACTAGCGGGACCCAAGATACGCAGTATTTT
>TRBV6-5|NA|many|TRBJ2-5
CASSYLRTQYF
TGTGCCAGCAGTTACTTAAGGACCCAGTACTTC
>TRBV28|NA|many|TRBJ2-3
CASTLTPTDTQYF
TGTGCCAGCACCCTGACCCCCACAGATACGCAGTATTTT
>TRBV7-9|TRBD2|NA|TRBJ2-1
CASRQTSGNNEQFF
TGTGCCAGCAGACAAACAAGCGGGAACAATGAGCAGTTCTTC
>TRBV7-9|NA|many|TRBJ2-1
CASSPLLGVAGNEQFF
TGTGCCAGCAGCCCCCTGTTAGGAGTAGCCGGGAATGAGCAGTTCTTC
>TRBV27|NA|many|TRBJ1-2
CASSLRQQDGYTF
TGTGCCAGCAGTTTAAGGCAACAGGATGGCTACACCTTC
>TRBV9|TRBD2|many|TRBJ2-1
CASSDLAGARSYNEQFF
TGTGCCAGCAGCGACCTAGCGGGAGCCCGCTCCTACAATGAGCAGTTCTTC
>TRBV12-3/TRBV12-4|TRBD1|many|TRBJ1-3
CASRIRDRTGNTIYF
TGTGCCAGCAGGATCCGGGACAGAACTGGAAACACCATATATTTT
>TRBV6-1|TRBD1|NA|TRBJ1-2
CASNQQGALGYTF
TGTGCCAGCAACCAACAGGGGGCGCTTGGCTACACCTTC
>TRBV19|TRBD2|many|TRBJ2-5
CASSMTGLEETQYF
TGTGCCAGTAGTATGACGGGACTAGAGGAGACCCAGTACTTC
>TRBV11-2|TRBD2|many|TRBJ2-2
CASSSRLAGGGNTGELFF
TGTGCCAGCAGCTCCAGACTAGCGGGAGGTGGGAACACCGGGGAGCTGTTTTTT
>TRBV28|NA|NA|TRBJ2-7
CASSAATGLGYEQYF
TGTGCCAGCAGTGCCGCCACAGGGCTGGGCTACGAGCAGTACTTC
>TRBV9|NA|many|TRBJ2-3
CASSVLTTDTQYF
TGTGCCAGCAGCGTACTAACAACAGATACGCAGTATTTT
>TRBV18|NA|many|TRBJ1-1
CASSPRGQRNTEAFF
TGTGCCAGCTCACCACGTGGGCAAAGGAACACTGAAGCTTTCTTT
>TRBV20-1|NA|many|TRBJ2-1
CSARDGTSISYNEQFF
TGCAGTGCTAGAGATGGGACTTCCATCTCCTACAATGAGCAGTTCTTC
>TRBV2|NA|many|TRBJ1-2
CASSRDSLAGYTF
TGTGCCAGCAGTCGTGACAGCTTGGCTGGCTACACCTTC
>TRBV2|TRBD1|many|TRBJ1-5
CASRPDRGLSNQPQHF
TGTGCCAGCAGGCCGGACAGGGGGTTGAGCAATCAGCCCCAGCATTTT
>TRBV5-6|TRBD1|many|TRBJ1-1
CASSSGGQGDSEAFF
TGTGCCAGCAGCTCCGGGGGACAGGGGGATAGTGAAGCTTTCTTT
>TRBV6-2/TRBV6-3|NA|few|TRBJ2-3
CASSEQQSTQYF
TGTGCCAGCAGTGAACAGCAGTCTACGCAGTATTTT
>TRBV4-1|NA|NA|TRBJ1-2
CASSQRQRRGYGYTF
TGCGCCAGCAGCCAACGACAACGGCGGGGTTATGGCTACACCTTC
>TRBV7-9|NA|many|TRBJ1-2
CASSPALSTPNYGYTF
TGTGCCAGCAGCCCAGCACTTAGCACACCTAACTATGGCTACACCTTC
>TRBV7-2|TRBD1|few|TRBJ1-2
CASSTGGNYGYTF
TGTGCCAGCAGTACAGGGGGGAATTATGGCTACACCTTC
>TRBV27|TRBD1|many|TRBJ1-5
CASSRQGEGQPQHF
TGTGCCAGCAGCCGGCAGGGGGAAGGGCAGCCCCAGCATTTT
>TRBV7-6|NA|many|TRBJ1-1
CASRPRHGREAFF
TGTGCCAGCAGGCCCCGACATGGCAGGGAAGCTTTCTTT
>TRBV2|NA|NA|TRBJ2-1
CASRPDIPYNEQFF
TGTGCCAGCAGGCCCGATATCCCCTACAATGAGCAGTTCTTC
>TRBV9|TRBD1|many|TRBJ2-7
CASSPRGTLPYEQYF
TGTGCCAGCAGCCCCAGGGGGACCCTCCCCTACGAGCAGTACTTC
>TRBV11-2|TRBD1|NA|TRBJ2-2
CASGGQEVVTGELFF
TGTGCCAGTGGGGGACAGGAGGTAGTCACCGGGGAGCTGTTTTTT
>TRBV20-1|TRBD2|many|TRBJ2-3
CSARAGLAGVADTQYF
TGCAGTGCTAGAGCGGGACTAGCGGGAGTGGCAGATACGCAGTATTTT
>TRBV6-1|TRBD2|many|TRBJ2-7
CASRLASGRAPIEQYF
TGTGCCAGCAGGCTCGCTAGCGGGAGGGCTCCTATCGAGCAGTACTTC
>TRBV27|NA|many|TRBJ2-1
CASSTGQLRGEQFF
TGTGCCAGCAGTACTGGACAGCTTCGAGGTGAGCAGTTCTTC
>TRBV19|NA|many|TRBJ2-1
CASSIVGPGDEQFF
TGTGCCAGTAGTATAGTCGGCCCAGGGGATGAGCAGTTCTTC
>TRBV27|NA|many|TRBJ1-6
CASGYRVRSPLHF
TGTGCCAGCGGCTACAGGGTGAGGTCACCCCTCCACTTT
>TRBV19|TRBD2|many|TRBJ2-1
CASTLGTQGLAGGVGEQFF
TGTGCCAGTACCCTGGGGACACAGGGACTAGCGGGAGGAGTGGGTGAGCAGTTCTTC
>TRBV29-1|NA|many|TRBJ2-4
CSVEDGEAKNIQYF
TGCAGCGTTGAGGACGGGGAAGCCAAAAACATTCAGTACTTC
>TRBV6-1|TRBD1|many|TRBJ2-1
CASSEAGQAYNEQFF
TGTGCCAGCAGTGAAGCGGGACAGGCTTACAATGAGCAGTTCTTC